The rows below give T cell receptor beta chains drawn from one sample of a study of glioma-infiltrating T cells after dendritic cell vaccination. Measured with immunoSEQ multiplex PCR; TCRdb has only the in-frame clones, and not every one. The data contain 70,000 to 90,000 clones, roughly four fifths of them singletons. Sequenced material: blood, taken after dendritic cell vaccination. The receptors here all came from a human donor with glioblastoma. Each CDR3 is given with its conserved first and last residue. A D gene is named only where the DNA matches it firmly. The size field is filled for only some rows; it gives once, few, many or a size class.

clone_size d_call j_call v_call cdr3_aa cdr3_nt
once NA TRBJ1-1 TRBV19 CASSIDGTRNTEAFF TGTGCCAGTAGTATAGACGGGACTAGGAACACTGAAGCTTTCTTT
few NA TRBJ2-3 TRBV5-5 CASSTAGDTQYF TGTGCCAGCAGCACGGCGGGTGATACGCAGTATTTT
few NA TRBJ1-2 TRBV28 CASTLGTDYGYTF TGTGCCAGCACCCTTGGAACAGACTATGGCTACACCTTC
NA TRBD1 TRBJ2-7 TRBV11-2 CASSGGSGTVEQYF TGTGCCAGCAGCGGGGGATCCGGGACAGTCGAGCAGTACTTC
NA NA TRBJ1-1 TRBV5-4 CASSLPGGSAEAFF TGTGCCAGCAGCCTCCCCGGTGGTAGCGCTGAAGCTTTCTTT
NA TRBD1 TRBJ2-7 TRBV25-1 CASSEYGAGGTYEQYF TGTGCCAGCAGTGAATATGGGGCAGGGGGCACTTACGAGCAGTACTTC
few NA TRBJ1-2 TRBV21-1 CASSKGAFGVGYTF TGTGCCAGCAGCAAAGGGGCATTCGGGGTAGGCTACACCTTC
NA NA TRBJ2-5 TRBV6-1 CASSGQFQETQYF TGTGCCAGCAGTGGTCAGTTCCAAGAGACCCAGTACTTC
once TRBD2 TRBJ2-5 TRBV7-2 CASSLGLAGETQYF TGTGCCAGCAGCTTAGGACTAGCGGGGGAGACCCAGTACTTC
NA NA TRBJ1-5 TRBV7-2 CASSLVPTTNREGQPQHF TGTGCCAGCAGCTTAGTACCCACTACTAACAGGGAAGGTCAGCCCCAGCATTTT
NA NA TRBJ2-7 TRBV5-1 CASSPDTYEQYF TGCGCCAGCAGCCCAGACACCTACGAGCAGTACTTC
NA TRBD1 TRBJ2-5 TRBV11-2 CASSKGQGWETQYF TGTGCCAGCAGCAAGGGACAGGGGTGGGAGACCCAGTACTTC
once NA TRBJ1-6 TRBV5-4 CASSSIQENSPLHF TGTGCCAGCAGCTCCATTCAGGAAAATTCACCCCTCCACTTT
NA NA TRBJ1-4 TRBV9 CASSAGGLSEKLFF TGTGCCAGCAGCGCGGGGGGGTTGAGTGAAAAACTGTTTTTT
NA NA TRBJ1-5 TRBV19 CASSISGESNQPQHF TGTGCCAGTAGTATTTCGGGTGAGAGCAATCAGCCCCAGCATTTT
NA NA TRBJ1-4 TRBV7-9 CASSFATPGNANEKLFF TGTGCCAGCAGCTTCGCTACCCCAGGGAATGCTAATGAAAAACTGTTTTTT
few NA TRBJ1-6 TRBV5-8 CASSVSQGAYNSPLHF TGTGCCAGCAGCGTATCGCAGGGCGCCTATAATTCACCCCTCCACTTT
NA NA TRBJ1-1 TRBV2 CASSEHRVNTEAFF TGTGCCAGCAGTGAACACCGCGTCAACACTGAAGCTTTCTTT
NA TRBD1 TRBJ1-2 TRBV5-6 CASSPDRRHNYGYTF TGTGCCAGCAGCCCGGACAGGAGACATAACTATGGCTACACCTTC
once NA TRBJ1-2 TRBV12-5 CASGYQGGDNYGYTF TGTGCTAGTGGATACCAGGGAGGGGACAACTATGGCTACACCTTC
NA NA TRBJ2-2 TRBV5-4 CASKDSSNTGELFF TGTGCCAGCAAGGACAGTTCGAACACCGGGGAGCTGTTTTTT
once NA TRBJ1-5 TRBV7-2 CASSFSFSQPQHF TGTGCCAGCAGCTTTTCATTCAGTCAGCCCCAGCATTTT
NA NA TRBJ1-4 TRBV28 CASSVYAEKLFF TGTGCCAGCAGTGTGTATGCGGAAAAACTGTTTTTT
NA TRBD1 TRBJ1-1 TRBV15 CATSRNRGLDTEAFF TGTGCCACCAGCAGGAACAGGGGGCTGGACACTGAAGCTTTCTTT
few NA TRBJ1-2 TRBV9 CASSPMRESYGYTF TGTGCCAGCAGCCCCATGCGGGAGTCCTATGGCTACACCTTC
NA NA TRBJ1-6 TRBV30 CAWSVAGLGSPLHF TGTGCCTGGAGTGTGGCAGGACTTGGTTCACCCCTCCACTTT
NA NA TRBJ2-5 TRBV5-4 CASSYGSGSRRGETQYF TGTGCCAGCAGCTATGGGTCGGGGAGTAGGAGGGGAGAGACCCAGTACTTC
NA NA TRBJ1-4 TRBV5-1 CASSSAASTTNEKLFF TGCGCCAGCAGCTCGGCAGCGAGTACTACTAATGAAAAACTGTTTTTT
NA TRBD1 TRBJ1-1 TRBV10-3 CAISEGQVYTEAFF TGTGCCATCAGTGAGGGACAGGTCTACACTGAAGCTTTCTTT
once TRBD1 TRBJ2-3 TRBV7-9 CASSAGQGSDTQYF TGTGCCAGCAGCGCGGGACAGGGGTCAGATACGCAGTATTTT
NA NA TRBJ1-1 TRBV7-2 CASSLNRENTEAFF TGTGCCAGCAGCCTAAACAGGGAGAACACTGAAGCTTTCTTT
once NA TRBJ1-5 TRBV18 CASSPLELHQPQHF TGTGCCAGCTCACCACTCGAGCTTCATCAGCCCCAGCATTTT
once NA TRBJ2-7 TRBV6-6 CASLRAGSSYEQYF TGTGCCAGCCTAAGGGCTGGGAGCTCCTACGAGCAGTACTTC
NA TRBD1 TRBJ2-3 TRBV10-3 CAISDSTGGTDTQYF TGTGCCATCAGTGATTCGACAGGGGGCACAGATACGCAGTATTTT
NA TRBD1 TRBJ1-2 TRBV19 CASSKNRGDGYTF TGTGCCAGTAGTAAAAACAGGGGGGATGGCTACACCTTC
NA NA TRBJ2-7 TRBV7-9 CASSLGSGAYEQYF TGTGCCAGCAGCTTAGGGTCAGGGGCATACGAGCAGTACTTC
NA TRBD1 TRBJ2-5 TRBV7-7 CASSLGTEETQYF TGTGCCAGCAGTCTCGGGACAGAAGAGACCCAGTACTTC
few NA TRBJ1-2 TRBV6-6 CASSYSRDLYGYTF TGTGCCAGCAGTTACTCGCGGGATCTCTATGGCTACACCTTC
few NA TRBJ2-1 TRBV5-1 CASSWGGTNEQFF TGCGCCAGCAGCTGGGGCGGTACAAATGAGCAGTTCTTC
NA NA TRBJ1-1 TRBV19 CATEQGSGQTNTEAFF TGTGCCACCGAACAGGGTTCCGGCCAGACTAACACTGAAGCTTTCTTT
NA NA TRBJ1-2 TRBV6-1 CASSEAREWGYTF TGTGCCAGCAGTGAAGCGCGGGAATGGGGCTACACCTTC
NA TRBD2 TRBJ2-7 TRBV5-6 CASSLAGTSGGEQYF TGTGCCAGCAGCCTAGCCGGGACTAGCGGGGGCGAGCAGTACTTC
NA NA TRBJ1-1 TRBV7-2 CASSQTDSMNTEAFF TGTGCCAGCAGCCAAACGGACAGCATGAACACTGAAGCTTTCTTT
NA TRBD2 TRBJ2-1 TRBV19 CASGGGREGNEQFF TGTGCCAGTGGGGGGGGAAGGGAGGGCAATGAGCAGTTCTTC
NA NA TRBJ1-2 TRBV7-2 CASSLGRGENYGYTF TGTGCCAGCAGCTTAGGCAGGGGTGAGAACTATGGCTACACCTTC
NA NA TRBJ2-3 TRBV2 CASTGDSTDTQYF TGTGCCAGCACCGGGGATAGCACAGATACGCAGTATTTT
few NA TRBJ2-7 TRBV2 CASTRGGNRDEQYF TGTGCCAGCACCCGCGGGGGCAATAGAGACGAGCAGTACTTC
NA TRBD1 TRBJ2-7 TRBV5-4 CASRSDRDREQYF TGTGCCAGCAGATCGGACAGGGATCGCGAGCAGTACTTC
NA TRBD1 TRBJ1-1 TRBV15 CATSRTGGKNTEAFF TGTGCCACCAGCAGGACAGGGGGCAAGAACACTGAAGCTTTCTTT